This TCR beta chain originates from a study of blood T cells in healthy people across ages. Trimming cost V 5 bases and J 4 bases, with 9 bases left between them. This CDR3 contains 13 residues. CDR1 and CDR2 from the germline V gene are SEHNR and FQNEAQ (reference sequence). Caucasian individuals from Russia who were healthy and aged about 6 to 90 acted as donors. This clonotype was recorded a few times. Then a second PCR, running about 6 to 11 cycles, was carried out with a sample-barcoded 5' primer and a J-beta primer mix. Samples each returned at least 3 million CDR3-containing paired-end reads. TCRdb ran MiXCR on the 5' RACE reads and lists one entry per CDR3 protein. Among fewer than 1,000,000 distinct CDR3 sequences, roughly 46% were seen once, and the ten largest hold 15% to 20%.

The chain joins TRBV7-9 to TRBJ2-1, with D maybe TRBD1 (6 bases). The sequencing input was blood. This clonotype was sampled from a man aged 80 or over in good health. Here the CDR3 reads CASSAGQYNEQFF. For the CDR3, the DNA is TGTGCCAGCAGCGCCGGACAGTACAATGAGCAGTTCTTC.